This TCR beta chain came from a study of blood T cell repertoires in COVID-19. TCRdb keeps only in-frame clones here, not all; method: immunoSEQ multiplex PCR. Of about 290,000 clones in the sample, 85% are singletons; the top ten hold 4% to 5%. This clone was observed a handful of times. V was pared by 3 bases and J by 3 bases, with 8 bases of the junction left unmatched. The germline V gene encodes CDR1 SGHNT and CDR2 YYREEE (reference sequence). This CDR3 contains 15 residues. Material: peripheral blood. The genes are TRBV5-4 and TRBJ1-1, with 7 bases aligning to TRBD1. The source of this sequence is a woman in her 50s with active or convalescent COVID-19. Here the CDR3 reads CASSSDRQGDTEAFF. In DNA form, the CDR3 reads TGTGCCAGCAGCTCCGACCGACAGGGTGACACTGAAGCTTTCTTT.